This entry lists 3 T cell receptor beta chains sequenced from one sample in a study of human T cells and chemical hapten exposure. TCRdb fed the RACE reads into MiXCR, producing one record per CDR3 protein. Of fewer than 100,000 distinct CDR3 sequences listed, about 10% are singletons. Specified time point: patch test 1, 2 weeks after DPC sensitization. Stated treatment: therapeutic diphenylcyclopropenone sensitization with weekly scalp DPC. The sequencing here drew on whole blood, taken in connection with sensitization to the hapten diphenylcyclopropenone (DPC). The receptor source for this set is a woman aged 60-70 years with alopecia areata. Some clones in this sample may be carry-over from other donors' samples.

This clonotype was recorded many times. This chain uses TRBV18 with TRBJ1-1; 10 bases are a match to TRBD1. Germline V gene lookup returns CDR1 KGHSH and CDR2 LQKENI. This CDR3 comprises 18 residues. With V trimmed by 2 bases and J by 5 bases, 14 bases remained unmatched. CDR3 amino acids: CASSPMRMGQGSGTEAFF. The CDR3 nucleotides are TGTGCCAGCTCACCAATGAGGATGGGACAGGGGAGTGGGACTGAAGCTTTCTTT.

This clonotype was counted ten times or more. The genes are TRBV11-2 and TRBJ2-1; TRBD2 might be the D (7 bases). With 2 bases removed from V and 4 bases from J, the gap between germline ends came to 12 bases. The CDR3 covers 15 residues. CDR1 and CDR2 from the germline V gene are SGHAT and FQNNGV. Here the CDR3 DNA reads TGTGCCAGCAGCTTAATACGGGGGGCGTACAATGAGCAGTTCTTC. This sequence encodes CASSLIRGAYNEQFF. The complete variable domain, with remaining parts taken from reference TRBV11-2 and TRBJ2-1, reads EAGVAQSPRYKIIEKRQSVAFWCNPISGHATLYWYQQILGQGPKLLIQFQNNGVVDDSQLPKDRFSAERLKGVDSTLKIQPAKLEDSAVYLCASSLIRGAYNEQFFGPGTRLTVL.

This clonotype was seen at least ten times. J is TRBJ2-7 and V is TRBV4-1; TRBD1 matches at 7 bases. Per germline, CDR1 MGHRA and CDR2 YSYEKL. V shed 1 base and J 3 bases; nucleotides not matched to a gene: 6. The CDR3 has 15 amino acids. CDR3 region: CASSQARGQNYEQYF. DNA of the CDR3: TGCGCCAGCAGCCAAGCAAGGGGACAGAACTACGAGCAGTACTTC.